This T cell receptor (beta chain) was captured by sequencing in a study of cytomegalovirus exposure and HLA in healthy donors. The V end was cut by 8 bases, the J end by 1 base, with 11 bases between. Germline values: CDR1 WSHSY, CDR2 SAAADI. The CDR3 sequence is 13 residues long. The PCR made use of 60 Vbeta and 13 Jbeta primers. This table comes from immunoSEQ multiplex PCR, and its TCRdb copy is limited to in-frame clones, with some not included. The sample records roughly 180,000 clones, approximately 80% being singletons. In regard to this clone: Antigen unknown.

Study conclusions and caveats: Researchers reported that a few CMV-associated chains were confirmed in vitro as CMV antigen-specific. The study recorded about 150 TCR beta chains that were cytomegalovirus-associated. TRBV6-2, TRBV6-3 and some other V segments were excluded as indistinguishable.

This chain joins TRBV10-2 and TRBJ1-1; D is possibly TRBD1 (6 bases). What was sequenced was PBMCs. This TCR was sampled from a woman aged 45-65 years in good health and CMV-seropositive. The CDR3 is CASRGAGNTEAFF. The CDR3 nucleotides are TGCGCCAGCCGGGGGGCGGGGAACACTGAAGCTTTCTTT.